Listed here is a single TCR beta chain. This sample is part of a study of blood T cell repertoires in COVID-19. The wider study: Some COVID-19 samples were acute and others convalescent; all came from the United States, Italy and Spain. The cDNA or gDNA used as material had been derived from T cells, B-cell-depleted T cells, or PBMCs.

CDR1 SGHRS and CDR2 YFSETQ come from the germline V gene. V was clipped by 5 bases and J by 6 bases; unmatched bases: 14. CDR3 size: 17 residues. Sequencing was performed with immunoSEQ multiplex PCR; in TCRdb, only in-frame clones are kept and a portion is missing. The sample lists 220,000 or so clones, approximately 90% seen once, with about 9.4% in the top ten. The genes are TRBV5-1 and TRBJ1-6; 7 bases align to TRBD1. The source of this sequence is a woman in her forties or fifties with COVID-19, enrolled during active disease. Sequencing was carried out using peripheral blood. CDR3 bases: TGCGCCAGCAGACCTAGACAGGGAAGTTTGGGTAATTCACCCCTCCACTTT. It yields the protein CASRPRQGSLGNSPLHF.